At least ten counts were recorded for the clone carrying this TCR beta chain. This entry comes from a study of T cells in Graves' hyperthyroidism and ophthalmopathy. Amplified regions were TCR beta CDR3 sequences from RNA transcripts. During a first-round RT-PCR of the TCR CDR3, the HTBI primer set was used. TCRdb re-called the multiplex PCR reads through MiXCR, storing one row per CDR3 protein. Seen here are a few hundred thousand distinct CDR3 sequences, about 16% observed once, and the top ten hold roughly 30%. The TCR originated in a woman aged 50 to 65 with Graves' hyperthyroidism that later progressed to Graves' ophthalmopathy. What was sequenced was blood.

The DNA of the CDR3 is TGTGCCAGCAGCCAAAGTTTGACGACTAGCGGGACCTACAATGAGCAGTTCTTC. It yields the protein CASSQSLTTSGTYNEQFF. The chain carries TRBV3-1 and TRBJ2-1; TRBD2 matches 11 bases. The CDR3 contains 18 residues. J gave up 2 bases and V 2 bases, and 8 bases lay outside the gene matches. Germline V gene lookup returns CDR1 LGHDT and CDR2 YNNKEL (reference sequence).